This T cell receptor (beta chain) was sequenced during a study of shared clonotypes between healthy human individuals. Broader study findings: Non-shared clonotypes showed lower generation probabilities than clonotypes common to all four donors.

In regard to this clone: Its antigen is not known.

Only in-frame clones appear in the TCRdb table, and some are missing; sequencing was by immunoSEQ multiplex PCR. This repertoire shows some 2,000,000 clones, 85% to 95% found once; its top ten account for 0.13%. Trimming stripped 7 bases from V and 10 bases from J, with 19 bases between. There are 13 residues in the CDR3. The germline V gene encodes CDR1 SEHNR and CDR2 FQNEAQ (reference sequence). CD45RA+ naive and CD45RA-negative memory subsets were separated from CD4+ cells. V and J are TRBV7-9 and TRBJ1-1; a possible D gene is TRBD1 (5 bases). The sample consisted of naive CD4+ T cells sorted from blood. This sample's subset: CD45RA+ positively selected. This TCR was sampled from a man aged 18 to 30 in good health. The CDR3 reads CASNRVWGEGAFF. The CDR3 nucleotides are TGTGCCAGCAACCGAGTCTGGGGGGAAGGAGCTTTCTTT.